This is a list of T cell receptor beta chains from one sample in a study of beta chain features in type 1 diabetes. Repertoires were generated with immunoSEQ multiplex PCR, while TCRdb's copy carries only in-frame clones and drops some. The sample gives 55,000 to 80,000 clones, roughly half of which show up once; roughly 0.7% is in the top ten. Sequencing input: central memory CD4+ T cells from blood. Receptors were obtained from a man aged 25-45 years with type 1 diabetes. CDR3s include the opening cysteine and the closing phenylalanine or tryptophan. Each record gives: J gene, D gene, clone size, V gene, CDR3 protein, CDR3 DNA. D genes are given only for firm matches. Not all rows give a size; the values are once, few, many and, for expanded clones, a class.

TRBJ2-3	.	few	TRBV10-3	CAISDSSRGDTQYF	TGTGCCATCAGTGATTCGTCCCGGGGGGATACGCAGTATTTT
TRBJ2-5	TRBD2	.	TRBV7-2	CASSWLGGDQETQYF	TGTGCCAGCAGCTGGTTGGGGGGGGACCAAGAGACCCAGTACTTC
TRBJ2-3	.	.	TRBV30	CAWRSGVPGGTQYF	TGTGCCTGGAGGTCAGGGGTTCCAGGGGGGACGCAGTATTTT
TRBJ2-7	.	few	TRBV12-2	CASRLEGQEYF	TGTGCAAGTCGCTTAGAGGGACAAGAGTACTTC
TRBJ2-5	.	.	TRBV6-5	CASSPEDSEQETQYF	TGTGCCAGCAGTCCAGAGGACTCGGAACAAGAGACCCAGTACTTC
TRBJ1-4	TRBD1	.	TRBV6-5	CASSTQTGGSEKLFF	TGTGCCAGCAGTACCCAGACAGGGGGCTCTGAAAAACTGTTTTTT
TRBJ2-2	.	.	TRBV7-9	CASSLGGLLYGTGELFF	TGTGCCAGCAGCTTAGGCGGGCTTCTGTACGGAACCGGGGAGCTGTTTTTT
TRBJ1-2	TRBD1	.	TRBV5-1	CASSLAGTGGEGYTF	TGCGCCAGCAGCTTGGCCGGGACAGGGGGGGAAGGCTACACCTTC
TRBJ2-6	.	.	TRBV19	CASSIDGFSGANVLTF	TGTGCCAGTAGTATCGACGGGTTCTCTGGGGCCAACGTCCTGACTTTC
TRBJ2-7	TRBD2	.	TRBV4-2	CASSQDGGAGGREQYF	TGTGCCAGCAGCCAAGATGGAGGAGCGGGAGGTCGGGAGCAGTACTTC
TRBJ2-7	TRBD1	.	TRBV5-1	CASSLPTGAHNEQYF	TGCGCCAGCAGCTTGCCGACAGGGGCCCACAACGAGCAGTACTTC
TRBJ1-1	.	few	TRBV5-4	CASSSSGSLNTEAFF	TGTGCCAGCAGCTCCTCAGGGTCCTTGAACACTGAAGCTTTCTTT
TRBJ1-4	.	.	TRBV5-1	CASSPGEVEKLFF	TGCGCCAGCAGCCCCGGGGAGGTTGAAAAACTGTTTTTT
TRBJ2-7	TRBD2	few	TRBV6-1	CASVAGLPYEQYF	TGTGCCAGCGTAGCGGGGCTCCCCTACGAGCAGTACTTC
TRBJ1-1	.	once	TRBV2	CASSDGGPAVSTFF	TGTGCCAGCAGTGATGGAGGACCCGCAGTGTCCACTTTCTTT
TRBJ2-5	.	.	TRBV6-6	CASSWRSETQYF	TGTGCCAGCAGTTGGAGGAGTGAGACCCAGTACTTC
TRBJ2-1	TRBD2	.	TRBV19	CASLAGGRSYNEQFF	TGTGCCAGTTTAGCGGGAGGCCGCTCCTACAATGAGCAGTTCTTC
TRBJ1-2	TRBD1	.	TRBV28	CASSLNPRQGGYTF	TGTGCCAGCAGTTTAAATCCCCGACAGGGAGGCTACACCTTC
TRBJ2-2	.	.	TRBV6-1	CASSEQGMGAGELFF	TGTGCCAGCAGTGAGCAGGGGATGGGGGCGGGGGAGCTGTTTTTT
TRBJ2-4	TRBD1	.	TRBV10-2	CASMGQGKNIQYF	TGCGCCAGCATGGGACAGGGAAAAAACATTCAGTACTTC
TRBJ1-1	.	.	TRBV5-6	CASSSIGLQETEAFF	TGTGCCAGCAGCTCTATCGGACTCCAGGAGACTGAAGCTTTCTTT
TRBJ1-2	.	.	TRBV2	CASSAPLTEPRESYTF	TGTGCCAGCAGTGCCCCCCTTACAGAGCCGAGGGAAAGCTACACCTTC
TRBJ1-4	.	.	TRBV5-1	CASSFQGEGEKLFF	TGCGCCAGCAGCTTTCAAGGGGAGGGAGAAAAACTGTTTTTT
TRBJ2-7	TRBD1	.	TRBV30	CAWTGTGGIYEQYF	TGTGCCTGGACGGGGACAGGGGGAATTTACGAGCAGTACTTC